This TCR beta chain is drawn from a study of blood T cells in healthy people across ages. General observations from the study: The authors considered diversity estimates from one million T cells to be underestimates.

This CDR3 is 13 amino acids long. V was cut by 2 bases and J by 7 bases, with 10 bases left in between. Germline V gene data show CDR1 as SGHRS and CDR2 as YFSETQ. Comments on this clonotype: Its cognate antigen is unknown.

Using a J-beta primer mix together with a sample-barcoded 5' primer, a second PCR was run for about 7 to 12 cycles. One entry per CDR3 protein results from TCRdb running MiXCR on the 5' RACE reads. The data show some 1,800,000 distinct CDR3 sequences, roughly two fifths seen once. The chain employs TRBV5-1 and TRBJ2-1; unclear D gene. The sequenced sample consisted of blood. The receptor comes from a human donor in good health. CDR3 residues: CASSLGLLNEQFF. The CDR3 DNA reads as TGCGCCAGCAGCTTAGGGCTGTTGAATGAGCAGTTCTTC. Based on the CDR3 plus reference TRBV5-1 and TRBJ2-1, the full variable domain is KAGVTQTPRYLIKTRGQQVTLSCSPISGHRSVSWYQQTPGQGLQFLFEYFSETQRNKGNFPGRFSGRQFSNSRSEMNVSTLELGDSALYLCASSLGLLNEQFFGPGTRLTVL.